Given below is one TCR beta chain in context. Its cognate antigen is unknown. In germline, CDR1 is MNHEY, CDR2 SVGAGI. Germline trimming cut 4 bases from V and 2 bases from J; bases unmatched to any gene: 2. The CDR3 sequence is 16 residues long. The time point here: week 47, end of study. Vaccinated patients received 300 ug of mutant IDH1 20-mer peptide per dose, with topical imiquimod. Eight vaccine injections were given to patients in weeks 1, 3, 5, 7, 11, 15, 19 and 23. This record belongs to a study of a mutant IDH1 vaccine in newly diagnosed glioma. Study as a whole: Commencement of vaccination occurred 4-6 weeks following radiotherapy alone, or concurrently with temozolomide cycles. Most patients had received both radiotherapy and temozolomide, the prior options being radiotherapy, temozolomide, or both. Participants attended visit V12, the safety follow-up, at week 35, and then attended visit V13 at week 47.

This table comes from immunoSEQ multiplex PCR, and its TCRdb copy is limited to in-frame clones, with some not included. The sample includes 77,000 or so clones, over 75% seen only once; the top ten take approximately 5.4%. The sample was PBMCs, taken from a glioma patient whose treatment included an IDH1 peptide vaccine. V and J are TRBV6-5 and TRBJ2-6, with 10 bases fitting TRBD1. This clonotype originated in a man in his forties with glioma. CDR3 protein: CASSLGTGAGANVLTF. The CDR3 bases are TGTGCCAGCAGTTTAGGGACAGGGGCTGGGGCCAACGTCCTGACTTTC.